A selection of T cell receptor beta chains follows, all from one sample in a study of regulatory T cells in long-lasting Graves disease. TCRdb reprocessed the multiplex PCR reads with MiXCR, giving one entry per CDR3 protein. Among hundreds of thousands of distinct CDR3 sequences listed, about 13% were seen once. The sample was also reused in another study, on T cells in Graves' hyperthyroidism and ophthalmopathy.

The specimen was peripheral blood mononuclear cells (PBMCs), collected at new diagnosis, from a patient treated with antithyroid drugs. These receptors were taken from a man aged 25 to 40 with Graves disease. The CDR3 runs from the conserved cysteine through the conserved F or W. The D gene is left open where the match is weak. Size is stated for part of the rows, as once, few or many counts, or as a class when the clone is expanded.

V: TRBV11-2
size: many
J: TRBJ2-1
D: -
CDR3: CASSLDWVTASYNEQFF
DNA: TGTGCCAGCAGCTTAGATTGGGTGACAGCCTCCTACAATGAGCAGTTCTTC

V: TRBV7-2
size: many
J: TRBJ2-1
D: -
CDR3: CASSPRLGEQFF
DNA: TGTGCCAGCAGCCCACGTCTGGGGGAGCAGTTCTTC

V: TRBV5-1
size: -
J: TRBJ2-3
D: -
CDR3: CASSFASRGTDTQCF
DNA: TGCGCCAGCAGCTTCGCCTCCAGGGGCACAGATACGCAGTGTTTT

V: TRBV25-1
size: few
J: TRBJ2-7
D: TRBD2
CDR3: CASSGAGGPYEQYF
DNA: TGTGCCAGTTCCGGGGCGGGAGGGCCATACGAGCAGTACTTC

V: TRBV11-2
size: -
J: TRBJ1-4
D: -
CDR3: CASTVGGWGEKLFF
DNA: TGTGCCAGCACCGTCGGGGGTTGGGGTGAAAAACTGTTTTTT

V: TRBV11-3
size: -
J: TRBJ2-1
D: -
CDR3: CASSQSRGATYEQFF
DNA: TGCGCCAGCAGCCAATCTAGGGGGGCGACCTACGAGCAGTTCTTC

V: TRBV7-2
size: many
J: TRBJ2-3
D: -
CDR3: CASSHYGDTQYF
DNA: TGTGCCAGCAGCCATTATGGAGATACGCAGTATTTT

V: TRBV20-1
size: many
J: TRBJ2-3
D: -
CDR3: CSANPFTDTQYF
DNA: TGCAGTGCTAACCCTTTCACAGATACGCAGTATTTT

V: TRBV20-1
size: few
J: TRBJ2-7
D: TRBD1
CDR3: CSPRGQGHYEQYF
DNA: TGCAGCCCCCGGGGACAGGGACACTACGAGCAGTACTTC

V: TRBV20-1
size: few
J: TRBJ2-3
D: TRBD2
CDR3: CSVMGGSADTQYF
DNA: TGCAGTGTCATGGGGGGGAGTGCCGATACGCAGTATTTT

V: TRBV11-3
size: -
J: TRBJ2-3
D: TRBD2
CDR3: CASSSTSGSSTDTQYF
DNA: TGTGCCAGCAGCTCCACTAGCGGGAGCAGCACAGATACGCAGTATTTT

V: TRBV20-1
size: -
J: TRBJ2-7
D: TRBD2
CDR3: CSARVGRAGYEQYF
DNA: TGCAGTGCTAGAGTAGGGAGGGCCGGGTACGAGCAGTACTTC

V: TRBV15
size: many
J: TRBJ2-1
D: TRBD2
CDR3: CATSRLPSGRSSSYNEQFF
DNA: TGTGCCACCAGCAGACTCCCTAGCGGGAGGTCGAGCTCCTACAATGAGCAGTTCTTC

V: TRBV2
size: many
J: TRBJ2-1
D: -
CDR3: CASSGTAYGEQFF
DNA: TGTGCCAGCAGTGGGACCGCCTACGGGGAGCAGTTCTTC

V: TRBV5-1
size: -
J: TRBJ2-7
D: TRBD2
CDR3: CASSLVVGGPGGDEQYF
DNA: TGCGCCAGCAGCTTGGTAGTGGGAGGGCCCGGGGGAGACGAGCAGTACTTC

V: TRBV20-1
size: many
J: TRBJ2-5
D: -
CDR3: CSAIEGLKTQYF
DNA: TGCAGTGCTATTGAAGGGTTAAAGACCCAGTACTTC

V: TRBV30
size: many
J: TRBJ1-1
D: -
CDR3: CAWSPGLENTEAFF
DNA: TGTGCCTGGAGTCCGGGACTGGAGAACACTGAAGCTTTCTTT

V: TRBV11-2
size: many
J: TRBJ1-2
D: TRBD1
CDR3: CASSRSTGVDGYTF
DNA: TGTGCCAGCAGCAGGTCGACAGGGGTCGATGGCTACACCTTC

V: TRBV12-3/TRBV12-4
size: many
J: TRBJ2-3
D: -
CDR3: CASSLTTRLARTDTQYF
DNA: TGTGCCAGCAGTCTCACCACACGCCTAGCGCGAACAGATACGCAGTATTTT

V: TRBV29-1
size: many
J: TRBJ1-1
D: -
CDR3: CSVDRTNTEAFF
DNA: TGCAGCGTTGACAGGACGAACACTGAAGCTTTCTTT

V: TRBV5-1
size: few
J: TRBJ1-2
D: -
CDR3: CASSLDRGGYGYTF
DNA: TGTGCCAGCAGCTTAGATCGGGGGGGCTATGGCTACACCTTC

V: TRBV27
size: few
J: TRBJ2-7
D: TRBD2
CDR3: CASSIGTSGIVYEQYF
DNA: TGTGCCAGCAGTATCGGGACTAGCGGGATAGTCTACGAGCAGTACTTC

V: TRBV7-9
size: many
J: TRBJ2-4
D: -
CDR3: CASSGPQGSLAKNIQYF
DNA: TGTGCCAGCAGCGGACCTCAGGGGTCTCTGGCCAAAAACATTCAGTACTTC

V: TRBV6-1
size: many
J: TRBJ2-1
D: -
CDR3: CASSDGVPGYNEQFF
DNA: TGTGCCAGCAGCGATGGGGTTCCGGGCTACAATGAGCAGTTCTTC

V: TRBV20-1
size: many
J: TRBJ2-1
D: -
CDR3: CSARKGGSYNEQFF
DNA: TGCAGTGCTAGAAAGGGCGGGTCCTACAATGAGCAGTTCTTC

V: TRBV29-1
size: many
J: TRBJ1-1
D: -
CDR3: CSVDGATTEAFF
DNA: TGCAGCGTTGACGGGGCGACCACTGAAGCTTTCTTT

V: TRBV20-1
size: many
J: TRBJ2-2
D: -
CDR3: CSARALVLAGELFF
DNA: TGCAGTGCTAGAGCCCTAGTCCTCGCCGGGGAGCTGTTTTTT

V: TRBV7-6
size: -
J: TRBJ2-6
D: -
CDR3: CASSLAGGANVLTF
DNA: TGTGCCAGCAGCTTAGCGGGAGGGGCCAACGTCCTGACTTTC

V: TRBV13
size: many
J: TRBJ2-7
D: -
CDR3: CASSWARTHYEQYF
DNA: TGTGCCAGCAGCTGGGCCCGGACACACTACGAGCAGTACTTC

V: TRBV11-2
size: few
J: TRBJ1-2
D: -
CDR3: CASSLRQGHYGYTF
DNA: TGTGCCAGCAGCTTACGCCAGGGGCACTATGGCTACACCTTC

V: TRBV12-3/TRBV12-4
size: many
J: TRBJ1-1
D: TRBD1
CDR3: CASSSGDRVNTEAFF
DNA: TGTGCCAGCAGTTCGGGGGACAGAGTGAACACTGAAGCTTTCTTT

V: TRBV3-1
size: -
J: TRBJ2-2
D: -
CDR3: CASSYADTSPPGELFF
DNA: TGTGCCAGCAGCTATGCAGACACTAGCCCCCCCGGGGAGCTGTTTTTT

V: TRBV12-3/TRBV12-4
size: many
J: TRBJ1-4
D: -
CDR3: CASSPDGDGGEKLFF
DNA: TGTGCCAGCAGTCCTGACGGGGACGGGGGGGAAAAACTGTTTTTT

V: TRBV6-2/TRBV6-3
size: many
J: TRBJ2-1
D: -
CDR3: CASSDRFDSYNEQFF
DNA: TGTGCCAGCTCCGACAGGTTCGACTCCTACAATGAGCAGTTCTTC

V: TRBV7-2
size: many
J: TRBJ2-7
D: TRBD2
CDR3: CASSLEWTSGYEQYF
DNA: TGTGCCAGCAGCTTAGAATGGACTAGCGGTTACGAGCAGTACTTC

V: TRBV10-3
size: many
J: TRBJ1-2
D: -
CDR3: CAISVPPWNRRGGYTF
DNA: TGTGCCATCAGTGTCCCCCCCTGGAACAGGCGGGGGGGCTACACCTTC

V: TRBV12-3/TRBV12-4
size: few
J: TRBJ2-6
D: -
CDR3: CASSLGLRDGGANVLTF
DNA: TGTGCCAGCAGTTTAGGGCTGAGGGACGGAGGGGCCAACGTCCTGACTTTC

V: TRBV2
size: -
J: TRBJ2-1
D: TRBD2
CDR3: CASPAGGAGNEQFF
DNA: TGTGCCAGCCCTGCCGGGGGGGCGGGCAATGAGCAGTTCTTC

V: TRBV25-1
size: -
J: TRBJ2-2
D: TRBD1
CDR3: CASSLTGEWATGELFF
DNA: TGTGCCAGCAGTCTAACAGGGGAATGGGCTACCGGGGAGCTGTTTTTT

V: TRBV12-3/TRBV12-4
size: -
J: TRBJ2-4
D: TRBD2
CDR3: CASTPELAGRGAKNIQYF
DNA: TGTGCCAGCACCCCGGAACTAGCGGGGAGAGGGGCCAAAAACATTCAGTACTTC

V: TRBV20-1
size: many
J: TRBJ2-5
D: -
CDR3: CSARSGEEEETQYF
DNA: TGCAGTGCTAGGTCGGGAGAGGAGGAAGAGACCCAGTACTTC

V: TRBV30
size: many
J: TRBJ1-1
D: TRBD1
CDR3: CAWSKRGRGSNTEAFF
DNA: TGTGCCTGGAGTAAACGCGGCAGGGGGTCGAACACTGAAGCTTTCTTT

V: TRBV20-1
size: few
J: TRBJ2-1
D: -
CDR3: CSARGILTPYNEQFF
DNA: TGCAGTGCTAGAGGAATCCTCACTCCGTACAATGAGCAGTTCTTC